A single sample is the source of the 8 T cell receptor beta chains below, sequenced in a study of shared clonotypes between healthy human individuals. Repertoires were generated with immunoSEQ multiplex PCR, while TCRdb's copy carries only in-frame clones and drops some. Of a few million clones listed, roughly 90% are singletons. Sequencing was done on a sample of naive CD4+ T cells from PBMCs. Subset here: CD45RA+ positively selected. Every receptor here comes from a man aged 18 to 30 in good health. Some clones in this sample may be carry-over from other donors' samples.

On this clone: Other DNA sequences of this sample code for an identical CDR3. V and J are TRBV18 and TRBJ2-6, with D maybe TRBD2 (6 bases). Trimming took 3 bases from V and 1 from J, leaving 10 bases between them. Germline V gives CDR1 KGHSH, CDR2 LQKENI. The CDR3 has 16 residues. The CDR3 DNA reads TGTGCCAGCTCACCGGTCGGGGGTTCTGGGGCCAACGTCCTGACTTTC. As protein: CASSPVGGSGANVLTF.

This chain joins TRBV28 and TRBJ2-3, with a weak D call TRBD2 (6 bases). V lost 7 bases, J lost 0 bases, and 14 bases lay in between. This CDR3 has 15 amino acids. CDR1 is MDHEN, CDR2 SYDVKM, per germline. The chain's CDR3 is CASTPSTSSTDTQYF. The CDR3 DNA follows: TGTGCCAGCACTCCTTCCACTAGCAGCACAGATACGCAGTATTTT.

The CDR3, as DNA: TGTGCCAGTTTATGGAAAGCTAGCTCCTACAATGAGCAGTTCTTC. The encoded protein is CASLWKASSYNEQFF. The chain links TRBV7-9 to TRBJ2-1; D gene uncertain. V dropped 9 bases and J dropped 0 bases, with 15 bases sitting between them. This CDR3 has 15 amino acids. Germline values: CDR1 SEHNR, CDR2 FQNEAQ (reference sequence).

Comments on this clone: Other DNA sequences in the sample encode the same CDR3. The genes are TRBV7-2 and TRBJ2-3; D not certain. Germline V CDR1 and CDR2: SGHTA, FQGNSA. CDR3 size: 12 residues. The V end was cut by 1 base, the J end by 6 bases, with 5 bases between. CDR3 sequence (DNA): TGTGCCAGCAGCTTAGATCGGGATACGCAGTATTTT. Residues: CASSLDRDTQYF.

The chain recombines TRBV7-8 with TRBJ2-2; possibly TRBD1 for D (6 bases). Germline V gene sequence: CDR1 SGHVS, CDR2 FQNEAQ. Deletions cut 5 bases from V and 3 bases from J, with 16 bases between. This CDR3 is 16 amino acids long. In nucleotides, the CDR3 is TGTGCCAGCAGCAGGGATCTCCCAGGGGACACCGGGGAGCTGTTTTTT. Translation gives CASSRDLPGDTGELFF.

The chain carries TRBV5-1 and TRBJ2-5; the D gene is possibly TRBD1 (6 bases). This CDR3 contains 14 residues. Trimming took off 0 bases at V and 2 bases at J, with 8 bases between the two ends. CDR1 is SGHRS, CDR2 YFSETQ, per germline. CDR3 amino acids: CASSLDTGQETQYF. In DNA form, the CDR3 reads TGCGCCAGCAGCTTGGACACAGGGCAAGAGACCCAGTACTTC.

The chain carries TRBV21-1 and TRBJ1-4. TRBV21-1 is a listed pseudogene. The length of the CDR3 is 13 residues. The CDR3 nucleotides are TGTGCCACCAGGAATCGGGGCAGAGAAAAACTGTTTTTT. This encodes CATRNRGREKLFF.

The J gene is TRBJ2-3, the V gene TRBV5-6; 12 positions match TRBD1. This CDR3 is built from 15 residues. V lost 2 bases, J lost 14 bases, and 12 bases stayed unmatched. The germline V gene encodes CDR1 SGHDT and CDR2 YYEEEE. As DNA, the CDR3 is TGTGCCAGCAGCTTCGCCACCAAACCGGGACAGGGGGCGTATTTT. Translated: CASSFATKPGQGAYF.